The T cell receptor beta chain under discussion was sequenced for a study of response to subunit inactivated influenza vaccine. V shed 4 bases, J shed 1 base, and the junction held 4 bases outside the gene matches. Germline lookup yields CDR1 MDHEN and CDR2 SYDVKM. The length of the CDR3 is 15 residues. Via MiXCR, TCRdb re-called the RT-PCR reads, giving one row per CDR3 protein. The sample carries some 520,000 distinct CDR3 sequences, about 15% recorded once. This chain uses TRBV28 with TRBJ2-5; 9 positions match TRBD1. This specimen was CD4+ T cells sorted from PBMCs, taken roughly 24 months after vaccination. The TCR was taken from a man aged 45 to 70 who received an inactivated influenza vaccine. The DNA of the CDR3 is TGTGCCAGCAGTTCCTCGGGACAGGGCCAAGAGACCCAGTACTTC. It translates to CASSSSGQGQETQYF.